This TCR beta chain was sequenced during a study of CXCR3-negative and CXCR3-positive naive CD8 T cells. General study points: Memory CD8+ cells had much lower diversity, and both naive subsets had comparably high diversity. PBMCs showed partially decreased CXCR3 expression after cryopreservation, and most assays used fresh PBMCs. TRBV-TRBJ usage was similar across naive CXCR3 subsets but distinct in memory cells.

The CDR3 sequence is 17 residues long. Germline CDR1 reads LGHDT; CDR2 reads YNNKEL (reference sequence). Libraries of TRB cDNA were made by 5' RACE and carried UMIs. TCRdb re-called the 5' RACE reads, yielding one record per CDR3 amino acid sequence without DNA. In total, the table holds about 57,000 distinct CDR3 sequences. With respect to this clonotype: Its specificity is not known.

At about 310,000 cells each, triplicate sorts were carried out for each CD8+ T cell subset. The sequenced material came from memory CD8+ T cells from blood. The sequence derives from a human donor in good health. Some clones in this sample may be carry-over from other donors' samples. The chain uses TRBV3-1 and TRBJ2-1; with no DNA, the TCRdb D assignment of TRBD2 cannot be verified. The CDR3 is CASSQDERLAGFDEQFF.